The next 29 T cell receptor beta chains were all read from a single sample in a study of blood T cell repertoires in COVID-19. Profiled with immunoSEQ multiplex PCR; TCRdb holds only in-frame clones, not every one. Of 250,000 to 350,000 clones listed, more than 85% were seen once; the top ten hold about 0.8%. Sequences were obtained from peripheral blood. These receptors originate from a man aged 25-45 years with acute or convalescent COVID-19.

The chain recombines TRBV4-1 with TRBJ2-6; D not certain. The germline V and J ends were trimmed by 1 base and 2 bases, with 6 bases remaining between them. The CDR3 is 15 residues long. Per the germline V gene, CDR1 is MGHRA and CDR2 is YSYEKL. The CDR3 bases are TGCGCCAGCAGCCAAGCCATCCCTGGGGCCAACGTCCTGACTTTC. This translates into CASSQAIPGANVLTF.

This chain joins TRBV16 and TRBJ2-7; no clear D. CDR1 is KGHSY and CDR2 is FQNENV in the germline V gene. Trimming stripped 1 base from V and 5 bases from J, with 6 bases between. The CDR3 runs 12 residues. Here the CDR3 DNA reads TGTGCCAGCAGCCAATTAATTCACGAGCAGTACTTC. It translates to CASSQLIHEQYF.

The V gene is TRBV5-1, the J gene TRBJ1-4; 7 nucleotides align to TRBD1. This CDR3 comprises 14 residues. The germline V gene has CDR1 SGHRS and CDR2 YFSETQ. With V trimmed by 0 bases and J by 10 bases, 6 bases remained unmatched. The CDR3 region is CASSLGDRGGKLFF. The CDR3 bases are TGCGCCAGCAGCTTGGGGGACAGAGGGGGAAAACTGTTTTTT.

The chain couples TRBV7-9 to TRBJ1-3; no reliable D call. The V gene's germline CDR1 is SEHNR and CDR2 FQNEAQ (reference sequence). This CDR3 contains 14 residues. Trimming stripped 7 bases from V and 0 bases from J, with 10 bases between. CDR3 sequence (DNA): TGTGCCAGCACCGGGGAGGGCTCTGGAAACACCATATATTTT. Its protein is CASTGEGSGNTIYF. The variable domain in full, with the rest retrieved from reference TRBV7-9 and TRBJ1-3, is DTGVSQNPRHKITKRGQNVTFRCDPISEHNRLYWYRQTLGQGPEFLTYFQNEAQLEKSRLLSDRFSAERPKGSFSTLEIQRTEQGDSAMYLCASTGEGSGNTIYFGEGSWLTVV.

The rearrangement joins TRBV11-3 to TRBJ2-1, with D perhaps matching TRBD1 (6 bases). The V and J ends lost 2 bases and 0 bases respectively, with 14 bases between them. Looked up from germline, CDR1 is SGHNT and CDR2 is YENEEA. This CDR3 has 17 amino acids. CDR3 bases: TGTGCCAGCAGCTTAAACAGGGTCAGCGGCTCCTACAATGAGCAGTTCTTC. Residues: CASSLNRVSGSYNEQFF.

The chain employs TRBV27 and TRBJ1-5, with D unclear. Germline CDR1 reads MNHEY; CDR2 reads SMNVEV (reference sequence). Trimming stripped 0 bases from V and 0 bases from J, with 6 bases between. The CDR3 has 15 residues. DNA for the CDR3: TGTGCCAGCAGTTTATCGGCAATTAGCAATCAGCCCCAGCATTTT. It is translated as CASSLSAISNQPQHF.

The chain couples TRBV28 to TRBJ1-2; 8 bases map to TRBD1. Trimming removed 7 bases from V and 7 bases from J; junction bases left unmatched: 8. Germline V gene sequence: CDR1 MDHEN, CDR2 SYDVKM. The CDR3 consists of 13 residues. DNA for the CDR3: TGTGCCAGCATCTCGGACAGGGTGGGTGGCTACACCTTC. Its translation is CASISDRVGGYTF.

The genes are TRBV3-1 (or the pseudogene TRBV3-2) and TRBJ2-5; 11 bases agree with TRBD1. Germline values: CDR1 LGHDT, CDR2 YNNKEL (reference sequence). Trimming at V came to 1 base and at J to 4 bases, leaving 5 bases not matched to a gene. CDR3 length equals 16 residues. The CDR3 spells CASSQVGTGGGETQYF. As DNA, the CDR3 is TGTGCCAGCAGCCAAGTCGGGACAGGGGGAGGAGAGACCCAGTACTTC.

This chain joins TRBV30 and TRBJ1-5; 7 bases are shared with TRBD1. V was pared by 3 bases and J by 4 bases, with 3 bases of the junction left unmatched. This CDR3 comprises 13 residues. CDR1 GTSNPN and CDR2 SVGIG come from the germline V gene (reference sequence). CDR3 nucleotide sequence: TGTGCCTGGAGGGGACAGTTTAATCAGCCCCAGCATTTT. Its protein is CAWRGQFNQPQHF.

As to this clone: The same CDR3 arises from other DNA sequences in this sample as well. This chain links TRBV2 with TRBJ1-1; D is uncertain. This CDR3 is 11 amino acids long. Trimming took off 7 bases at V and 11 bases at J, with 14 bases between the two ends. Germline loops: CDR1 SNHLY, CDR2 FYNNEI. In nucleotides, the CDR3 is TGTGCCAGCACACGGGTGTTAGAGGCTTTCTTT. Residues: CASTRVLEAFF.

The CDR3 reads CASSLAATNEKLFF. The CDR3 DNA is TGCGCCAGCAGCTTGGCGGCAACTAATGAAAAACTGTTTTTT. This chain uses TRBV5-1 with TRBJ1-4; D unclear. CDR3 length: 14 amino acids. V was cut by 0 bases and J by 0 bases, with 3 bases left in between. Germline lookup yields CDR1 SGHRS and CDR2 YFSETQ.

The chain links TRBV11-2 to TRBJ1-2; TRBD1 is a possible D gene (5 bases). V lost 0 bases and J lost 0, with 8 bases in between. Germline V CDR1 and CDR2: SGHAT, FQNNGV. The CDR3 is made up of 15 amino acids. CDR3 in DNA: TGTGCCAGCAGCTTAGAACAGGCATCTAACTATGGCTACACCTTC. This translates into CASSLEQASNYGYTF.

The V gene is TRBV30, the J gene TRBJ2-1, with D unresolved. This CDR3 has 12 residues. Trimming left V 1 base short and J 12 bases short, with 13 bases between. CDR1 is GTSNPN, CDR2 SVGIG, per germline (reference sequence). The CDR3, as DNA: TGTGCCTGGAGTGCCTCGACTCCCCGGCAGTTCTTC. The encoded protein is CAWSASTPRQFF.

This clone was observed a few times. The chain combines TRBV28 with TRBJ1-4; weak D call: TRBD1 (6 bases). The CDR3 consists of 17 residues. Between the trimmed V and J ends, which lost 4 bases and 5 bases, there was a span of 20 bases. Germline V gene sequence: CDR1 MDHEN, CDR2 SYDVKM. Written as DNA, the CDR3 is TGTGCCAGCAGTTCGACCCAAACAGGGCTATTCAATGAAAAACTGTTTTTT. Translation: CASSSTQTGLFNEKLFF. Full variable domain (outside the CDR3, taken from reference TRBV28 and TRBJ1-4): DVKVTQSSRYLVKRTGEKVFLECVQDMDHENMFWYRQDPGLGLRLIYFSYDVKMKEKGDIPEGYSVSREKKERFSLILESASTNQTSMYLCASSSTQTGLFNEKLFFGSGTQLSVL.

This sequence joins TRBV12-3 or TRBV12-4 and TRBJ2-7; D gene ambiguous. Trimming left V 2 bases short and J 4 bases short, with 3 bases between. The CDR3 sequence is 11 residues long. This CDR3 is CASSLQYEQYF. The CDR3 coding sequence is TGTGCCAGCAGTTTACAGTACGAGCAGTACTTC.

V is TRBV15 and J is TRBJ1-5; TRBD1 agrees at 8 bases. V shed 2 bases and J 3 bases; nucleotides not matched to a gene: 9. This CDR3 has 17 amino acids. Germline V lookup: CDR1 LNHNV, CDR2 YYDKDF (reference sequence). The CDR3 reads CATSRLLGQGNNQPQHF. The DNA of the CDR3 is TGTGCCACCAGCAGATTGCTCGGACAGGGAAACAATCAGCCCCAGCATTTT.

The chain employs TRBV2 and TRBJ1-2; D not certain. The germline V gene has CDR1 SNHLY and CDR2 FYNNEI. The ends were cut back, 10 bases at V and 4 bases at J, with 16 bases in the middle. The length of the CDR3 is 13 residues. Here the CDR3 reads CAIERPDPYGYTF. CDR3 in DNA: TGTGCCATCGAGAGGCCCGACCCCTATGGCTACACCTTC. Full variable domain (outside the CDR3, taken from reference TRBV2 and TRBJ1-2): EPEVTQTPSHQVTQMGQEVILRCVPISNHLYFYWYRQILGQKVEFLVSFYNNEISEKSEIFDDQFSVERPDGSNFTLKIRSTKLEDSAMYFCAIERPDPYGYTFGSGTRLTVV.

V is TRBV13 and J is TRBJ2-2; no reliable D call. CDR3 length equals 14 residues. Germline V gene data show CDR1 as PRHDT and CDR2 as FYEKMQ (reference sequence). Trimming took 6 bases from V and 2 from J, leaving 10 bases between them. As DNA, the CDR3 is TGTGCCAGCAGAGGCAGGAAAAACACCGGGGAGCTGTTTTTT. Its protein is CASRGRKNTGELFF.

The V gene is TRBV6-5, the J gene TRBJ2-1; 9 nucleotides line up with TRBD2. Germline trimming cut 2 bases from V and 9 bases from J; bases unmatched to any gene: 5. From germline, CDR1 is MNHEY and CDR2 SVGAGI. There are 14 residues in the CDR3. CDR3 nucleotides: TGTGCCAGCAGTTACGGGCGGGGGGGCCTTGAGCAGTTCTTC. This gives the protein CASSYGRGGLEQFF.

This chain links TRBV7-9 with TRBJ2-2; TRBD2 matches at 7 bases. The germline V gene encodes CDR1 SEHNR and CDR2 FQNEAQ (reference sequence). With 4 bases clipped from V and 6 bases from J, the junction kept 8 bases outside the gene matches. The CDR3 covers 15 residues. The CDR3 loop reads CASSSDGGFAGELFF. CDR3 DNA: TGTGCCAGCAGCTCTGACGGGGGGTTCGCCGGGGAGCTGTTTTTT.

The gene calls are TRBV7-8 and TRBJ1-5; no clear D gene. The CDR3 sequence is 17 residues long. CDR1 SGHVS and CDR2 FQNEAQ come from the germline V gene. The V end lost 1 base, the J end lost 0 bases, and 13 bases lay between the germline ends. The CDR3 is CASSLERVPYSNQPQHF. CDR3 sequence (DNA): TGTGCCAGCAGCTTAGAAAGAGTTCCATATAGCAATCAGCCCCAGCATTTT.

V is TRBV7-3 and J is TRBJ2-5, with 8 bases that match TRBD1. This CDR3 is 14 amino acids long. Germline loops: CDR1 SGHTA, CDR2 FQGTGA. V lost 4 bases, J lost 3 bases, and 4 bases stayed unmatched. The CDR3 DNA reads TGTGCCAGCAGCTCCCCGGACAGGGAAGAGACCCAGTACTTC. Translated, it gives CASSSPDREETQYF. Full variable domain (rest looked up from reference TRBV7-3 and TRBJ2-5): GAGVSQTPSNKVTEKGKYVELRCDPISGHTALYWYRQSLGQGPEFLIYFQGTGAADDSGLPNDRFFAVRPEGSVSTLKIQRTERGDSAVYLCASSSPDREETQYFGPGTRLLVL.

This clone has just a few counts. The chain links TRBV9 to TRBJ1-2, with D possibly being TRBD1 (5 bases). V lost 4 bases and J lost 3, with 13 bases in between. The CDR3 is made up of 14 amino acids. CDR1 is SGDLS and CDR2 is YYNGEE in the germline V gene. CDR3 sequence: CASSLGAVDYGYTF. Written as DNA, the CDR3 is TGTGCCAGCAGCTTAGGGGCAGTCGACTATGGCTACACCTTC.

The chain uses TRBV28 and TRBJ2-3, with D hard to call. V lost 3 bases and J 1 base, leaving 14 bases between the germline ends. The CDR3 contains 16 residues. Germline values: CDR1 MDHEN, CDR2 SYDVKM. CDR3 amino acids: CASSFNSPDRTDTQYF. The CDR3 DNA is TGTGCCAGCAGTTTCAACTCCCCCGATCGCACAGATACGCAGTATTTT.

The chain links TRBV9 to TRBJ2-3; 8 bases align to TRBD2. There are 15 residues in the CDR3. The junction had 9 bases not matched to a gene; V was cut back by 5 bases and J by 4 bases. Germline V gene data show CDR1 as SGDLS and CDR2 as YYNGEE. The CDR3 spells CASRPAGGRSDTQYF. The CDR3 DNA is TGTGCCAGCAGACCGGCGGGAGGTCGATCAGATACGCAGTATTTT.

The chain carries TRBV6-5 and TRBJ2-1, with D possibly matching TRBD1 (6 bases). Between the trimmed V and J ends, which lost 4 bases and 5 bases, there was a span of 15 bases. This CDR3 is built from 15 residues. The germline V gene encodes CDR1 MNHEY and CDR2 SVGAGI. The CDR3 nucleotides are TGTGCCAGCAGTTCACCCCGGACAGAGAACAATGAGCAGTTCTTC. Translation gives CASSSPRTENNEQFF.

The CDR3 here is CASSLVTSGYNEQFF. The DNA for the CDR3 is TGTGCCAGCAGCTTAGTGACTAGCGGCTACAATGAGCAGTTCTTC. The rearrangement links TRBV11-3 to TRBJ2-1; 9 bases line up with TRBD2. The V gene's germline CDR1 is SGHNT and CDR2 YENEEA. The CDR3 covers 15 residues. The ends lost 1 base at V and 3 bases at J; junction bases unmatched: 1.

CDR3 sequence reads: CAWSGGLGQPQHF. CDR3 coding DNA: TGTGCCTGGAGTGGTGGGCTTGGTCAGCCCCAGCATTTT. This sequence joins TRBV30 and TRBJ1-5; D gene uncertain. Trimming left V 1 base short and J 6 bases short, with 10 bases between. The CDR3 length is 13 residues. Germline CDR1 reads GTSNPN; CDR2 reads SVGIG (reference sequence).

CDR3 sequence reads: CASSGTVQETQYF. CDR3 DNA sequence: TGTGCCAGCTCGGGAACAGTCCAAGAGACCCAGTACTTC. The rearrangement joins TRBV21-1 to TRBJ2-5; the D call in the table, TRBD2, was not verified against the DNA. TRBV21-1 is given as a pseudogene. This CDR3 is 13 amino acids long.